Below, 24 T cell receptor beta chains from the same sample are listed, as sequenced in a study of tumor and adjacent non-tumor tissue in lung cancer. A modified ARM-PCR protocol with three rounds of nested PCR amplified TCRbeta. TCRdb reprocessed the multiplex PCR reads via MiXCR and lists one record per CDR3 protein. The sample lists about 110,000 distinct CDR3 sequences; over 70% were seen once. No cell sorting was done before RNA was extracted from the tissue. The material sequenced was lung tumor tissue. The receptors were gathered from a man between 70 and 80 years old with non-small cell lung cancer.

Remarks on this clonotype: At one of its ends the junction is not consistent with the germline gene, which may arise from a read error. The CDR3: CTASTISEQYF. CDR3 DNA: TGCACTGCTAGTACAATCTCCGAGCAGTACTTC. This chain joins TRBV20-1 and TRBJ2-7, with D unclear. The germline V gene has CDR1 DFQATT and CDR2 SNEGSKA (reference sequence). This CDR3 comprises 11 residues.

For this clonotype: A junction end diverges from the germline sequence, so it may reflect a read error. V gene TRBV20-1 combines with J gene TRBJ1-5, with a weak D call TRBD1 (5 bases). CDR3 length: 13 residues. Germline CDR1 DFQATT, CDR2 SNEGSKA (reference sequence). The CDR3 DNA reads as TGCGGGACCGAGGCAGTCAGCAATCAGCCTCAGCATTTT. Its translation: CGTEAVSNQPQHF.

Regarding this clonotype: The junction departs from the called germline gene at one end, perhaps through a read error. The chain has TRBV15 and TRBJ2-5; D possibly corresponds to TRBD1 (5 bases). The CDR3 extends over 15 amino acids. From germline, CDR1 is LNHNV and CDR2 YYDKDF (reference sequence). The DNA of the CDR3 is TGTGCCACCAACGGTAATGGACACACACAAGAGAGCCAGTACTTC. It codes for CATNGNGHTQESQYF.

About this clonotype itself: A single base separates this from a much larger clone, so it may be a read error. The chain carries TRBV10-1 and TRBJ2-2; D perhaps matches TRBD2 (5 bases). Per the germline V gene, CDR1 is WNHNN and CDR2 is SYGVQD (reference sequence). The CDR3 consists of 14 residues. The CDR3 DNA sequence: TGCGCCAGCAGGGCCCTCTCGAGCACCGGGGAGCTGTCTTTT. Translating it yields CASRALSSTGELSF.

Points on this clonotype: The junction does not match germline at one end; this may be a read error. The rearrangement uses TRBV29-1 and TRBJ2-5; D could derive from TRBD1 or TRBD2 (6 bases each). Germline V gene sequence: CDR1 SQVTM, CDR2 ANQGSEA. The CDR3 is 16 amino acids. In nucleotides, the CDR3 is TGTAGCGCCAAGCCCTACCTCCAGACAGGTCGAGGGACTCAGTACTTC. This codes for CSAKPYLQTGRGTQYF.

On this clonotype itself: Germline is not matched at one junction end, which may reflect a read error. The genes are TRBV12-3 or TRBV12-4 and TRBJ2-1; possible D gene TRBD2, 5 bases. The CDR3 length is 13 residues. The CDR3 DNA is TGTGCCAGCAGTACCACACGGGGTGGTGAGCAGCTCTTC. Amino acid sequence: CASSTTRGGEQLF.

Comments on this clonotype: The conserved phenylalanine or tryptophan is not found at the CDR3 terminus, so this likely reflects a read error. The chain couples TRBV10-3 to TRBJ1-1; a possible D gene is TRBD1 (6 bases). The germline CDR1 and CDR2 sequences are ENHRY and SYGVKD. The CDR3 spans 15 residues. The CDR3: CAISEPQGQATEAFY. CDR3 nucleotide sequence: TGTGCCATAAGTGAGCCTCAGGGGCAGGCCACTGAAGCTTTCTAT.

Concerning this clonotype: Possible read error: a much larger clone is one base away. This rearrangement joins TRBV20-1 to TRBJ2-1; 7 positions agree with TRBD2. The germline gives CDR1 DFQATT, CDR2 SNEGSKA (reference sequence). Trimming took 3 bases from V and 15 from J; bases not matched to a gene: 20. The CDR3 covers 15 residues. The CDR3 DNA reads as TGCAGTGCTAGCACTGCCGGACTAGTGGGAGAAGCCCCGTTCTTC. It is translated as CSASTAGLVGEAPFF.

Turning to this clonotype: At one end the junction does not follow the germline gene, possibly because of a read error. The CDR3 bases are TGTGCCAGCAGCCTAGATCGGGCAGGGGTGTATGACTACACCTTC. Translated: CASSLDRAGVYDYTF. The chain couples TRBV4-2 to TRBJ1-2; D perhaps matches TRBD1 (6 bases). The CDR3 contains 15 residues. Per germline, CDR1 LGHNA and CDR2 YNFKEQ.

This clonotype was detected many times. The DNA for the CDR3 is TGCGCCAGCAGGGCCCACTCGAGCACCGGGGAGCTGTTTTTT. It codes for CASRAHSSTGELFF. J is TRBJ2-2 and V is TRBV10-1; D unresolved. The CDR3 spans 14 residues. CDR1 WNHNN and CDR2 SYGVQD come from the germline V gene (reference sequence). The V end was cut by 6 bases, the J end by 4 bases, with 12 bases between.

This chain links TRBV29-1 with TRBJ1-2, with D hard to call. The CDR3 has 16 amino acids. V lost 4 bases to trimming and J lost 10 bases, with 28 bases between them. Per the germline V gene, CDR1 is SQVTM and CDR2 is ANQGSEA. CDR3 protein: CSVVTYHSSGEDVYTF. As DNA, the CDR3 is TGCAGCGTTGTCACCTATCATTCCTCGGGAGAAGATGTCTACACCTTC.

This chain links TRBV14 with TRBJ2-5, with 7 bases identical to TRBD2. Germline loops: CDR1 SGHDN, CDR2 FVKESK. V shed 9 bases and J 14 bases; nucleotides not matched to a gene: 12. The CDR3 sequence is 11 residues long. The CDR3 reads CARTQAGIQYF. CDR3 DNA sequence: TGTGCCAGGACCCAAGCGGGGATCCAATACTTC. Together with reference TRBV14 and TRBJ2-5, the CDR3 gives the full variable domain: EAGVTQFPSHSVIEKGQTVTLRCDPISGHDNLYWYRRVMGKEIKFLLHFVKESKQDESGMPNNRFLAERTGGTYSTLKVQPAELEDSGVYFCARTQAGIQYFGPGTRLLVL.

On this clonotype: Its ends do not fully match the called genes, so a read error is possible. CDR3 sequence reads: CTSNRGDYNEQSF. The DNA for the CDR3 is TGTACCAGCAACAGAGGCGATTACAATGAGCAGTCCTTC. This sequence joins TRBV6-2 or TRBV6-3 and TRBJ2-1; D uncertain. The CDR3 is made up of 13 amino acids. Looked up from germline, CDR1 is MNHEY and CDR2 is SVGEGT.

Of note for this clonotype: The conserved phenylalanine or tryptophan is not found at the CDR3 terminus, so this likely reflects a read error. The chain couples TRBV5-6 to TRBJ2-7; the match to TRBD1 covers 8 bases. V dropped 3 bases and J dropped 9; count of bases not matched to a gene: 17. The CDR3 totals 16 residues. Per germline, CDR1 SGHDT and CDR2 YYEEEE. CDR3 amino acids: CASSSVVRDRTYRQYY. DNA of the CDR3: TGTGCCAGCAGCTCCGTTGTCCGGGACAGGACCTACAGGCAGTACTAC.

On this clonotype: An end of the junction differs from the germline gene, which may be a read error. This chain links TRBV4-2 with TRBJ2-3; D is ambiguous. Looked up from germline, CDR1 is LGHNA and CDR2 is YNFKEQ. CDR3 size: 16 residues. CDR3 loop: CASSQPTLPESDTQYF. In DNA form, the CDR3 reads TGTGCCAGCAGCCAACCGACACTCCCTGAGTCAGATACACAGTATTTT.

Worth noting for this clonotype: This may be a read error: a much more frequent sequence differs by one nucleotide. This chain joins TRBV12-3 or TRBV12-4 and TRBJ2-1; unclear D gene. This CDR3 spans 13 amino acids. The CDR3 nucleotides read TGTGCCAACAGTTTAATAGGGAACAATGTGCAGTTCTTC. It encodes CANSLIGNNVQFF.

As to this clonotype: Relative to the germline gene, one junction end is altered; a read error may explain this. The chain employs TRBV5-4 and TRBJ2-2; 7 bases match TRBD2. The CDR3 has 14 amino acids. Looked up from germline, CDR1 is SGHNT and CDR2 is YYREEE (reference sequence). CDR3 loop: CASSRTRDAGELFF. CDR3 nucleotides: TGTGCCAGCAGCCGGACTAGGGACGCCGGCGAGCTGTTTTTT. The whole variable domain, filled in from reference TRBV5-4 and TRBJ2-2, reads ETGVTQSPTHLIKTRGQQVTLRCSSQSGHNTVSWYQQALGQGPQFIFQYYREEENGRGNFPPRFSGLQFPNYSSELNVNALELDDSALYLCASSRTRDAGELFFGEGSRLTVL.

This clonotype occurred once. One end of the junction varies from germline; a read error may be responsible. The V gene is TRBV5-5, the J gene TRBJ1-1; possibly TRBD1 for D (6 bases). This CDR3 has 18 amino acids. Per germline, CDR1 SGHKS and CDR2 YYEKEE (reference sequence). CDR3 protein: CASNYKPGHGAGMTEAIF. The CDR3 DNA reads as TGTGCCAGCAATTACAAGCCGGGACATGGGGCGGGTATGACTGAAGCTATCTTT.

A word on this clonotype: Because the CDR3's place on the DNA is in doubt, the DNA is left out and the CDR3 is given as listed by TCRdb. The chain links TRBV29-1 to TRBJ1-1; the D call of TRBD1 is as the table states it, not checked on the DNA. Germline assignment: CDR1 SQVTM and CDR2 ANQGSEA. The CDR3 adds up to 14 amino acids, both ends counted. The CDR3 spells CSVFGQGTKTGASF.

This clonotype was detected once. At one end, the junction sequence differs from germline, possibly due to a read error. The genes are TRBV4-1 and TRBJ2-5; the D gene could be TRBD1 or TRBD2 (5 bases each). Looked up from germline, CDR1 is MGHRA and CDR2 is YSYEKL. The CDR3 runs 16 residues. The CDR3 protein is CARSQDRDGYQETQYF. CDR3 nucleotide sequence: TGCGCCAGGAGCCAGGACCGGGACGGATACCAAGAGACCCAATACTTC.

Worth noting for this clonotype: A much larger clone differs from this one at a single base, so this may be a read error. In DNA, the CDR3 is TGTGCCAGCAACTTAGGGGACAATGAGCAGTTCTTC. It yields the protein CASNLGDNEQFF. The rearrangement uses TRBV7-8 and TRBJ2-1; possibly TRBD1 for D (5 bases). CDR1 and CDR2 from the germline V gene are SGHVS and FQNEAQ. The length of the CDR3 is 12 residues.

This clonotype was seen at least ten times. V and J are TRBV4-2 and TRBJ1-2, with D possibly being TRBD1 (6 bases). The CDR3 contains 18 residues. The V end lost 0 bases, the J end lost 5 bases, and 22 bases lay between the germline ends. CDR1 is LGHNA, CDR2 YNFKEQ, per germline. CDR3 bases: TGTGCCAGCAGCCAAGAGATCGGAGTCGTGGGACACTTTTATGGCTACACCTTC. Protein: CASSQEIGVVGHFYGYTF.

For this clonotype: This clone may be a read error of a much larger clone one base away. The chain recombines TRBV24-1 with TRBJ1-1; D might be TRBD1 (6 bases). CDR1 is KGHDR and CDR2 is SFDVKD in the germline V gene. The CDR3 extends over 14 amino acids. CDR3: CTTSEGGGNAEAFF. Here the CDR3 DNA reads TGTACCACCAGTGAGGGGGGTGGGAACGCTGAAGCTTTCTTT.

This clonotype was seen just once. This chain uses TRBV24-1 with TRBJ1-4; D gene ambiguous. Germline-derived CDR1 and CDR2 are KGHDR and SFDVKD. This CDR3 spans 17 amino acids. Trimming removed 4 bases at V and 4 bases at J, with 18 bases between. CDR3 nucleotides: TGTGCCACCAGTGAGCCGCAGGTACATGCAAGTAATGAAAAACTGTTTTTT. Encoded protein: CATSEPQVHASNEKLFF.